This entry features one T cell receptor beta chain sequence. V shed 4 bases and J shed 7 bases, with 14 bases lying between them. Germline V gene sequence: CDR1 MNHEY, CDR2 SVGAGI. The CDR3 is made up of 15 amino acids. This sample was included in a study of OX40 agonist ivuxolimab in advanced cancers. The data were produced by immunoSEQ multiplex PCR, yet TCRdb's version contains in-frame clones alone and is incomplete. The sample holds fewer than 45,000 clones, around 90% seen once. The source is an adult with an advanced solid tumor such as melanoma, head and neck, liver or kidney cancer. This specimen was CD4+ or CD8+ T cells sorted from blood, taken in a trial of the OX40 agonist ivuxolimab. The V gene is TRBV6-5, the J gene TRBJ1-6; D is unclear. The CDR3 nucleotides read TGTGCCAGCAGTTCTAAGGCACCCGACAATTCACCCCTCCACTTT. This translates into CASSSKAPDNSPLHF.